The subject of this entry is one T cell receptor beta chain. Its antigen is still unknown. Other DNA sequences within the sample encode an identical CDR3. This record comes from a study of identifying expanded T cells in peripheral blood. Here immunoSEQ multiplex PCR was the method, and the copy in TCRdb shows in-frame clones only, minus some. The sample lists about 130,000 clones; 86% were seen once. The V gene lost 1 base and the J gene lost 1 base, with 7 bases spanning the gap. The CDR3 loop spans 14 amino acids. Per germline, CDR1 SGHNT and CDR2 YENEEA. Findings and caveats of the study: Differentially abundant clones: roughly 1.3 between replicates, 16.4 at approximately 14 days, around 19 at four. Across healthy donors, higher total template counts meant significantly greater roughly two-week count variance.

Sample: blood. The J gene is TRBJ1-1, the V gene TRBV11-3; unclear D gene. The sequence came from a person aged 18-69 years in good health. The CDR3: CASSLGRANTEAFF. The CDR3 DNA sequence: TGTGCCAGCAGCTTAGGACGCGCGAACACTGAAGCTTTCTTT.